This T cell receptor beta chain originates from a study of radiotherapy plus CTLA-4 blockade in lung cancer. CDR3 length equals 14 residues. Germline V gives CDR1 SGHTA, CDR2 FQGNSA. The V and J ends lost 3 bases and 2 bases respectively, with 7 bases between them. Profiling relied on immunoSEQ multiplex PCR, and the TCRdb table lists in-frame clones only, not all of them. The sample holds tens of thousands of clones, under 80% seen once. Note on this clone: Its antigen remains unknown.

General study results and limits: Increased serum interferon-beta after radiation also reportedly predicted response strongly.

The chain links TRBV7-2 to TRBJ2-2; D is unresolved. This clonotype was obtained from a human donor with non-small cell lung cancer who had stable disease on radiotherapy plus ipilimumab. Sequencing was performed on peripheral blood, taken from a patient treated with radiotherapy plus ipilimumab. CDR3 bases: TGTGCCAGCAGCTTCTCGCATAACACCGGGGAGCTGTTTTTT. Encoded protein: CASSFSHNTGELFF.